These 22 T cell receptor beta chains share one sample of origin, sequenced in a study of neoadjuvant anti-PD-1 for oral cavity cancer. Time point specified: after neoadjuvant nivolumab, at surgical resection. The table came from immunoSEQ multiplex PCR; TCRdb's copy has only in-frame clones and leaves some out. This table has roughly 24,000 clones, 25% to 30% appearing once. Sequenced material: tumor tissue, taken after nivolumab (anti-PD-1) treatment. Source of these receptors: a person aged 40 to 85 with oral cavity squamous cell carcinoma.

The chain joins TRBV6-6 to TRBJ1-2, with 10 positions matching TRBD1. CDR1 and CDR2 from the germline V gene are MNHNY and SVGAGI (reference sequence). The CDR3 is made up of 14 amino acids. Losses at the gene ends were 6 bases for V and 5 bases for J; bases not matched to a gene: 6. The CDR3 sequence: CASSLGQGVYGYTF. The CDR3 coding sequence is TGTGCCAGCAGCCTCGGACAGGGGGTGTATGGCTACACCTTC.

This chain's CDR3 is CASSVVPQGTEQFF. The CDR3 DNA reads as TGTGCCAGCAGCGTAGTCCCTCAGGGAACCGAGCAGTTCTTC. The J gene is TRBJ2-1, the V gene TRBV9; D may be TRBD1 (5 bases). From germline, CDR1 is SGDLS and CDR2 YYNGEE. V lost 0 bases and J 10 bases, leaving 14 bases between the germline ends. CDR3 length: 14 residues.

This clone was counted only a few times. The chain couples TRBV11-2 to TRBJ1-6; D not resolved. CDR1 is SGHAT, CDR2 FQNNGV, per germline. This CDR3 comprises 18 residues. V was shortened by 0 bases and J by 10 bases, with 22 bases between the two germline ends. The CDR3 sequence: CASSLDIPGVIPWSPLHF. CDR3 coding DNA: TGTGCCAGCAGCTTAGATATCCCGGGAGTGATCCCGTGGTCACCCCTCCACTTT.

This clone is medium-sized by share. The genes are TRBV4-2 and TRBJ2-7; D remains ambiguous. Per the germline V gene, CDR1 is LGHNA and CDR2 is YNFKEQ. The CDR3 has 16 residues. Trimming took off 4 bases at V and 0 bases at J, with 16 bases between the two ends. CDR3 nucleotides: TGTGCCAGCAGCCGGATAGACTCGCGAAGCTCCTACGAGCAGTACTTC. Residues: CASSRIDSRSSYEQYF.

This clone was picked up a small number of times. The chain couples TRBV7-9 to TRBJ1-2; TRBD1 aligns across 9 bases. Germline lookup yields CDR1 SEHNR and CDR2 FQNEAQ (reference sequence). V trimming: 7 bases; J trimming: 5 bases; junction bases outside the gene matches: 8. This CDR3 has 14 amino acids. The CDR3 protein is CASIGQGTKYGYTF. CDR3 DNA: TGTGCCAGCATCGGACAGGGGACGAAATATGGCTACACCTTC.

The V gene is TRBV9, the J gene TRBJ2-7; maybe TRBD1 (6 bases). The germline V and J ends were trimmed by 3 bases and 2 bases, with 12 bases remaining between them. The CDR3 totals 14 residues. Germline CDR1 SGDLS, CDR2 YYNGEE. CDR3 DNA sequence: TGTGCCAGCAGCGATCGGGACACCCCCTACGAGCAGTACTTC. Protein product: CASSDRDTPYEQYF.

J is TRBJ1-4 and V is TRBV9; TRBD1 matches 8 bases. This CDR3 has 16 amino acids. CDR1 and CDR2 from the germline V gene are SGDLS and YYNGEE. Germline trimming cut 2 bases from V and 7 bases from J; bases unmatched to any gene: 10. The CDR3 DNA reads TGTGCCAGCAGCGTGAGAGGACAGGGTGTTGGTGAAAAACTGTTTTTT. Its protein is CASSVRGQGVGEKLFF.

The chain has TRBV4-2 and TRBJ2-3; TRBD1 matches at 7 bases. Germline assignment: CDR1 LGHNA and CDR2 YNFKEQ. The CDR3 sequence is 16 residues long. The ends lost 4 bases at V and 4 bases at J; junction bases unmatched: 11. The CDR3 loop is CASSLSQGEPPDTQYF. CDR3 sequence (DNA): TGTGCCAGCAGCCTATCGCAGGGGGAACCTCCAGATACGCAGTATTTT.

A few counts support this clone. The chain carries TRBV29-1 and TRBJ2-5; TRBD1 aligns across 7 bases. The CDR3 is 19 amino acids. V gave up 2 bases and J gave up 1 base; unmatched junction bases: 19. The germline V gene has CDR1 SQVTM and CDR2 ANQGSEA. The CDR3 nucleotides read TGCAGCGTTGAATTGGGGACAGCTTGGACCCAAAAACCCCAAGAGACCCAGTACTTC. Translating it yields CSVELGTAWTQKPQETQYF.

A note on this clone: One junction end does not reproduce the germline sequence, and a read error may be involved. The chain recombines TRBV7-9 with TRBJ1-2, with D possibly TRBD1 on 6 matching bases. The CDR3 length is 12 residues. Germline-derived CDR1 and CDR2 are SEHNR and FQNEAQ (reference sequence). The CDR3: CASSTGTPVVVF. CDR3 bases: TGTGCCAGCAGCACAGGGACGCCCGTAGTGGTGTTC.

Concerning this clone itself: It may be a read error: a sequence one base away is much more abundant. The V and J genes are TRBV25-1 and TRBJ1-1; 8 positions match TRBD1. CDR3 length: 14 amino acids. Per the germline V gene, CDR1 is MGHDK and CDR2 is SYGVNS. Trimming at V came to 6 bases and at J to 1 base, leaving 4 bases not matched to a gene. The CDR3 reads CASSSQGGNTEAFF. Here the CDR3 DNA reads TGTGCCAGCAGCTCACAGGGGGGGAACACTGAAGCTTTCTTT.

The chain recombines TRBV7-9 with TRBJ1-5; D is possibly TRBD1 (5 bases). The CDR3 covers 12 residues. Germline-derived CDR1 and CDR2 are SEHNR and FQNEAQ (reference sequence). Trimming pared 3 bases from V and 9 bases from J, leaving 9 bases between. CDR3 DNA sequence: TGTGCCAGCAGCTTCGACAGTCGGCCCCAGCATTTT. This translates into CASSFDSRPQHF.

This clone showed up just once. The CDR3 reads CASSKTGSNEKLFF. For the CDR3, the DNA is TGTGCCAGCAGCAAGACAGGGTCTAATGAAAAACTGTTTTTT. V gene TRBV9 combines with J gene TRBJ1-4; 7 nucleotides match TRBD1. V lost 4 bases, J lost 3 bases, and 3 bases stayed unmatched. CDR3 length equals 14 residues. CDR1 and CDR2 (germline): SGDLS, YYNGEE.

By share of the sample, this clone is medium-sized. This rearrangement joins TRBV7-3 to TRBJ2-1; TRBD1 matches at 11 bases. This CDR3 spans 15 amino acids. V was pared by 5 bases and J by 8 bases, with 8 bases of the junction left unmatched. The V gene's germline CDR1 is SGHTA and CDR2 FQGTGA. CDR3 DNA: TGTGCCAGCAGCACTACGGGACAGGGGGGCGATGAGCAGTTCTTC. Its translation: CASSTTGQGGDEQFF.

This chain links TRBV18 with TRBJ2-1; D gene ambiguous. The germline CDR1 and CDR2 sequences are KGHSH and LQKENI. The CDR3 is 16 residues long. V was pared by 1 base and J by 1 base, with 11 bases between. CDR3 in amino acids: CASSPLGIGSYNEQFF. As DNA, the CDR3 is TGTGCCAGCTCACCACTGGGGATAGGGTCCTACAATGAGCAGTTCTTC.

This sequence joins TRBV20-1 and TRBJ2-4; D not certain. The germline V gene encodes CDR1 DFQATT and CDR2 SNEGSKA (reference sequence). Trimming took 4 bases from V and 6 from J, leaving 7 bases between them. The CDR3 length is 11 residues. DNA of the CDR3: TGCAGTGCTAACCTTATAAACATTCAGTACTTC. The encoded protein is CSANLINIQYF.

There are a few counts of this clone. The rearrangement uses TRBV2 and TRBJ2-3, with 11 bases that match TRBD2. The CDR3 extends over 15 amino acids. Looked up from germline, CDR1 is SNHLY and CDR2 is FYNNEI. V lost 3 bases to trimming and J lost 2 bases; unmatched junction nucleotides: 1. The CDR3 sequence is CASSETSGITDTQYF. CDR3 nucleotide sequence: TGTGCCAGCAGTGAGACTAGCGGGATCACAGATACGCAGTATTTT.

The chain uses TRBV18 and TRBJ2-1; the match to TRBD2 covers 14 bases. The germline CDR1 and CDR2 sequences are KGHSH and LQKENI. The J segment lost 6 bases and the V segment lost 3 bases, leaving 7 bases of the junction unmatched. The CDR3 has 17 amino acids. The CDR3 sequence: CASSPGLAGVGGNEQFF. The CDR3 bases are TGTGCCAGCTCACCGGGACTAGCGGGGGTAGGGGGCAATGAGCAGTTCTTC.

This sequence joins TRBV11-2 and TRBJ1-4; weak D call: TRBD1 (5 bases). Trimming removed 1 base at V and 7 bases at J, with 10 bases between. The germline V gene has CDR1 SGHAT and CDR2 FQNNGV. The CDR3 consists of 14 residues. DNA for the CDR3: TGTGCCAGCAGCTTAGGGGGCGGGTCTGAAAAACTGTTTTTT. This gives the protein CASSLGGGSEKLFF.

This clone showed up just a few times. CDR3 loop: CASSLEQGRYEQYF. DNA for the CDR3: TGTGCCAGCAGCTTAGAACAGGGGAGGTACGAGCAGTACTTC. The genes are TRBV11-2 and TRBJ2-7, with TRBD1 as a possible D gene (7 bases). The V and J ends lost 0 bases and 4 bases respectively, with 10 bases between them. Germline values: CDR1 SGHAT, CDR2 FQNNGV. The CDR3 covers 14 residues.

This clone rates as medium-sized. V gene TRBV5-1 combines with J gene TRBJ1-1; D uncertain. This CDR3 is 13 amino acids long. Trimming removed 2 bases at V and 6 bases at J, with 11 bases between. The germline gives CDR1 SGHRS, CDR2 YFSETQ. As DNA, the CDR3 is TGCGCCAGCAGCTTTTCGGCAGGCGCTGAAGCTTTCTTT. Translation gives CASSFSAGAEAFF.

This clone was observed a handful of times. CDR3 sequence: CASSPGGRGYTF. DNA for the CDR3: TGTGCCAGCAGTCCAGGGGGCCGGGGCTACACCTTC. This chain connects TRBV28 to TRBJ1-2; 8 bases are shared with TRBD1. The CDR3 covers 12 residues. CDR1 and CDR2 (germline): MDHEN, SYDVKM. V lost 5 bases and J lost 8; bases outside the gene matches: 4.